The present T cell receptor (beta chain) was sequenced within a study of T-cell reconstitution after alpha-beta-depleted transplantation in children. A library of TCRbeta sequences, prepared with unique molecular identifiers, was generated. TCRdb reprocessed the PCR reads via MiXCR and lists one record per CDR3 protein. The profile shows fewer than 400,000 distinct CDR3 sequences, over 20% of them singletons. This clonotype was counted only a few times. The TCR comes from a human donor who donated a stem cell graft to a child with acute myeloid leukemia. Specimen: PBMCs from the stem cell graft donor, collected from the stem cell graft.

CDR3: CASRYSGSDNEQYF. The CDR3 DNA sequence: TGTGCCAGCAGGTATAGCGGGAGCGATAACGAGCAGTACTTC. This chain connects TRBV28 to TRBJ2-7, with 9 bases matching TRBD2. Germline lookup yields CDR1 MDHEN and CDR2 SYDVKM. V gave up 6 bases and J gave up 5 bases; unmatched junction bases: 8. The CDR3 runs to 14 residues.